The 22 T cell receptor beta chains in this list originate from one sample, sequenced in a study of cytomegalovirus exposure and HLA in healthy donors. Use of 60 Vbeta and 13 Jbeta primers characterized the PCR. The table came from immunoSEQ multiplex PCR; TCRdb's copy has only in-frame clones and leaves some out. The sample lists about 190,000 clones, roughly 80% occurring once. The sequenced material came from PBMCs. These TCRs come from a woman aged 45 to 65 in good health and CMV-seronegative.

Points on this clone: A read error may account for a junction end that differs from germline. This chain joins TRBV7-9 and TRBJ2-2, with D maybe TRBD1 (6 bases). The CDR3 covers 17 residues. The germline CDR1 and CDR2 sequences are SEHNR and FQNEAQ (reference sequence). This chain's CDR3 is CSSSLRRLPGDTGELFF. As DNA, the CDR3 is TGTTCCAGCAGCTTAAGGAGGCTCCCAGGGGACACCGGGGAGCTGTTTTTT.

The chain recombines TRBV5-4 with TRBJ1-1; maybe TRBD1 (5 bases). V lost 0 bases to trimming and J lost 2 bases, with 11 bases between them. The germline CDR1 and CDR2 sequences are SGHNT and YYREEE (reference sequence). This CDR3 region has 15 residues. The CDR3 sequence is CASSLAGVLNTEAFF. DNA for the CDR3: TGTGCCAGCAGCTTGGCGGGGGTGCTAAACACTGAAGCTTTCTTT.

The V and J genes are TRBV28 and TRBJ2-3; 13 bases match TRBD2. The germline CDR1 and CDR2 sequences are MDHEN and SYDVKM. V trimming: 6 bases; J trimming: 13 bases; junction bases outside the gene matches: 7. The CDR3 runs 13 residues. CDR3 nucleotide sequence: TGTGCCAGCAGACCCACTAGCGGGAGGGGGGAGTATTTT. Protein product: CASRPTSGRGEYF.

In DNA, the CDR3 is TGCAGTGCTAAGCTAGTAGAGACCCAGTACTTC. Its protein product is CSAKLVETQYF. V and J are TRBV20-1 and TRBJ2-5; D gene unclear. Germline V gene sequence: CDR1 DFQATT, CDR2 SNEGSKA (reference sequence). V was cut by 4 bases and J by 4 bases, with 7 bases left in between. This CDR3 spans 11 amino acids.

V gene TRBV6-4 combines with J gene TRBJ1-2, with 8 bases fitting TRBD1. Germline V gene sequence: CDR1 MRHNA, CDR2 SNTAGT. V dropped 4 bases and J dropped 4; count of bases not matched to a gene: 5. The CDR3 is 14 residues long. The CDR3, as DNA: TGTGCCAGCAGTGCCAATGGACAGGGCTATGGCTACACCTTC. It is translated as CASSANGQGYGYTF.

The V call is TRBV7-2, the J call TRBJ2-5; TRBD2 agrees at 9 bases. The J segment lost 5 bases and the V segment lost 0 bases, leaving 4 bases of the junction unmatched. The CDR3 totals 15 residues. The germline CDR1 and CDR2 sequences are SGHTA and FQGNSA. The CDR3 is CASSLAQRGVETQYF. The CDR3 DNA reads as TGTGCCAGCAGCTTAGCCCAGCGGGGGGTGGAGACCCAGTACTTC.

This sequence joins TRBV2 and TRBJ2-1; D might be TRBD2 (5 bases). The ends were cut back, 5 bases at V and 3 bases at J, with 11 bases in the middle. The CDR3 runs 14 residues. Germline values: CDR1 SNHLY, CDR2 FYNNEI. CDR3 bases: TGTGCCAGCAGTCCAGACTACGTCTACAATGAGCAGTTCTTC. This encodes CASSPDYVYNEQFF.

This clone has only one observation. This chain uses TRBV7-2 with TRBJ1-1; D is possibly TRBD1 (5 bases). The CDR3 consists of 16 residues. Trimming stripped 7 bases from V and 5 bases from J, with 23 bases between. Germline V gene data show CDR1 as SGHTA and CDR2 as FQGNSA. CDR3 bases: TGTGCCAGCACCCCGGGTGGCAGGAAGGGGTGGACTGAAGCTTTCTTT. Translated: CASTPGGRKGWTEAFF.

The J gene is TRBJ2-1, the V gene TRBV5-6; TRBD1 aligns across 9 bases. The CDR3 spans 15 residues. The germline V gene has CDR1 SGHDT and CDR2 YYEEEE. The ends lost 1 base at V and 9 bases at J; junction bases unmatched: 8. The DNA of the CDR3 is TGTGCCAGCAGCTTGCAGACAGGGGGTTGGGGTGAGCAGTTCTTC. Translating gives CASSLQTGGWGEQFF.

This chain joins TRBV7-2 and TRBJ2-1; tentative D call: TRBD1 (6 bases). Trimming shortened V by 3 bases and J by 9 bases, and 15 bases separated the two germline ends. Germline V lookup: CDR1 SGHTA, CDR2 FQGNSA. This CDR3 spans 14 amino acids. This CDR3 is CASSLLGAKGEQFF. CDR3 DNA sequence: TGTGCCAGCAGCTTGCTGGGGGCGAAGGGTGAGCAGTTCTTC.

The table lists this clone with a count of one. The gene calls are TRBV4-3 and TRBJ2-5, with 10 nucleotides matching TRBD2. CDR1 and CDR2 (germline): LGHNA, YSLEER. Trimming took 0 bases from V and 4 from J; bases not matched to a gene: 8. This CDR3 region has 17 residues. CDR3 sequence reads: CASSQEGSGGAGETQYF. In nucleotides, the CDR3 is TGCGCCAGCAGCCAAGAGGGAAGCGGGGGGGCAGGAGAGACCCAGTACTTC.

The chain carries TRBV5-8 and TRBJ1-1; 9 bases align to TRBD1. The V segment lost 4 bases and the J segment 0 bases; nucleotides outside the gene matches: 7. The CDR3 length is 16 residues. From germline, CDR1 is SGHTS and CDR2 YDEGEE. CDR3 DNA sequence: TGTGCCAGCAGCGGGGTTAGGACAGGGGTGAACACTGAAGCTTTCTTT. Its translation is CASSGVRTGVNTEAFF.

A few counts support this clone. The V gene is TRBV28, the J gene TRBJ1-1; D may be TRBD1 (5 bases). This CDR3 has 14 amino acids. Germline V lookup: CDR1 MDHEN, CDR2 SYDVKM. V lost 5 bases and J lost 5, with 15 bases in between. In DNA, the CDR3 is TGTGCCAGCAGTCCAGGGACTAAGGAAACTGAAGCTTTCTTT. Its protein product is CASSPGTKETEAFF.

To note about this clone: Germline is not matched at one junction end, which may reflect a read error. Other DNA variants within this sample encode the same CDR3. This chain uses TRBV11-2 with TRBJ2-7; perhaps TRBD1 as D (5 bases). The CDR3 spans 14 residues. Germline V gene sequence: CDR1 SGHAT, CDR2 FQNNGV. This CDR3 reads CASSLAGISNEQYF. The CDR3 bases are TGTGCCAGCAGCTTAGCAGGGATCTCCAACGAGCAGTACTTC.

J is TRBJ1-3 and V is TRBV7-8; weak D call: TRBD1 (6 bases). The V and J ends lost 3 bases and 2 bases respectively, with 14 bases between them. CDR1 SGHVS and CDR2 FQNEAQ come from the germline V gene. The CDR3 sequence is 16 residues long. Written as DNA, the CDR3 is TGTGCCAGCAGCTTTTCGACGGGGGGGCCTGGAAACACCATATATTTT. It yields the protein CASSFSTGGPGNTIYF.

This clone has a single count. J is TRBJ1-1 and V is TRBV9; the D gene is possibly TRBD1 (6 bases). The CDR3 runs 14 residues. Trimming stripped 3 bases from V and 1 base from J, with 10 bases between. Germline CDR1 and CDR2: SGDLS and YYNGEE. CDR3 in amino acids: CASSEGQENTEAFF. The CDR3 DNA reads TGTGCCAGCAGCGAGGGACAAGAGAACACTGAAGCTTTCTTT. Full variable domain (outside the CDR3, taken from reference TRBV9 and TRBJ1-1): DSGVTQTPKHLITATGQRVTLRCSPRSGDLSVYWYQQSLDQGLQFLIQYYNGEERAKGNILERFSAQQFPDLHSELNLSSLELGDSALYFCASSEGQENTEAFFGQGTRLTVV.

The chain has TRBV28 and TRBJ1-4, with unresolved D. Germline V gene sequence: CDR1 MDHEN, CDR2 SYDVKM. This CDR3 is built from 19 residues. V lost 6 bases, J lost 5 bases, and 28 bases lay in between. The CDR3 DNA reads as TGTGCCAGCAGCCCGAGCGGGCAGGTGGCTTTGATGGTCAATGAAAAACTGTTTTTT. As protein: CASSPSGQVALMVNEKLFF.

This clone has a single count. The chain employs TRBV7-3 and TRBJ2-3; D possibly corresponds to TRBD2 (6 bases). The CDR3 consists of 16 residues. CDR1 and CDR2 (germline): SGHTA, FQGTGA. V shed 0 bases and J shed 1 base, with 11 bases lying between them. CDR3 residues: CASSLTPPGGTDTQYF. Written as DNA, the CDR3 is TGTGCCAGCAGCTTAACCCCCCCGGGGGGCACAGATACGCAGTATTTT.

On this clone itself: An end of the junction differs from the germline gene, which may be a read error. This chain's CDR3 is CASSGQTQETQYF. As DNA, the CDR3 is TGTGCTAGCAGCGGGCAAACCCAAGAGACCCAGTACTTC. The chain is built from TRBV7-7 and TRBJ2-5; possibly TRBD2 for D (6 bases). CDR1 SSHAT and CDR2 FNYEAQ come from the germline V gene (reference sequence). There are 13 residues in the CDR3.

V is TRBV28 and J is TRBJ2-1, with D possibly being TRBD1 (6 bases). This CDR3 is built from 13 residues. V dropped 8 bases and J dropped 0 bases, with 8 bases sitting between them. Germline lookup yields CDR1 MDHEN and CDR2 SYDVKM. Written as DNA, the CDR3 is TGTGCCAGCGGGGGCGGCTCCTACAATGAGCAGTTCTTC. This translates into CASGGGSYNEQFF.

The gene calls are TRBV12-5 and TRBJ2-7; 8 nucleotides agree with TRBD1. The J segment lost 1 base and the V segment lost 6 bases, leaving 2 bases of the junction unmatched. The CDR3 sequence is 13 residues long. The germline V gene has CDR1 LGHNT and CDR2 FRNRAP. The CDR3 bases are TGTGCTAGTGGCCGGGACAGGTCCTACGAGCAGTACTTC. Encoded protein: CASGRDRSYEQYF.

DNA of the CDR3: TGTGCCAGCAGTGAGCAGGGGCCTACCTACGAGCAGTACTTC. Translating it yields CASSEQGPTYEQYF. The genes are TRBV2 and TRBJ2-7, with TRBD1 as a possible D gene (6 bases). V was trimmed by 3 bases and J by 2 bases, leaving 11 bases between them. The CDR3 is 14 residues long. In germline, CDR1 is SNHLY, CDR2 FYNNEI.